This T cell receptor beta chain stems from a study of T cells in Graves' hyperthyroidism and ophthalmopathy. Regarding the study as a whole: Prediction of ophthalmopathy progression came a median around 6.1 months pre-onset.

The TCR beta CDR3 regions underwent amplification using RNA transcripts as the source. An initial round of RT-PCR targeting the TCR CDR3 relied on the HTBI primer set. TCRdb re-called the multiplex PCR reads with MiXCR, one entry per CDR3 protein. This table holds approximately 590,000 distinct CDR3 sequences, around 46% found once. Deletions cut 6 bases from V and 4 bases from J, with 13 bases between. Germline V gene sequence: CDR1 MNHNS, CDR2 SASEGT. CDR3 length equals 14 residues. Comment on this clonotype: Its specificity is not known.

The chain carries TRBV6-1 and TRBJ1-5; D remains ambiguous. The specimen was peripheral blood or thyroid tissue (not recorded which). This receptor was identified in a woman aged 18-29 years with Graves' hyperthyroidism. The CDR3 DNA sequence: TGTGCCAGCAGGAGCCTCATGGGGAATCAGCCCCAGCATTTT. This translates into CASRSLMGNQPQHF.